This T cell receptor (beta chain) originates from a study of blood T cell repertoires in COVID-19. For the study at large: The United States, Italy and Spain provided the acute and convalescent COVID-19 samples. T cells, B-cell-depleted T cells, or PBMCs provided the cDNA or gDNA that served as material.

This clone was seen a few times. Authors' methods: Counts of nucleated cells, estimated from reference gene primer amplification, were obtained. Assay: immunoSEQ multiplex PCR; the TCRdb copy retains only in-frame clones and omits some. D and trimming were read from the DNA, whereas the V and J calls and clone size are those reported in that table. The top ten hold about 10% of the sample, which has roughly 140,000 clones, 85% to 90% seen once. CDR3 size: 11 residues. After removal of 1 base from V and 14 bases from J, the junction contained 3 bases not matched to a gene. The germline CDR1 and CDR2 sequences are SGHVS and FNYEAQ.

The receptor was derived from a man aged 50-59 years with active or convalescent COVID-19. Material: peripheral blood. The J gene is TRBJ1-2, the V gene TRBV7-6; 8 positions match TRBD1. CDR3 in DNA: TGTGCCAGCAGCTTAGTTACAGGGGGAACCTTC. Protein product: CASSLVTGGTF.